This T cell receptor beta chain was observed in a study of T cell changes during pregnancy in multiple sclerosis. TCRdb keeps only in-frame clones here, not all; method: immunoSEQ multiplex PCR. The repertoire includes approximately 48,000 clones, approximately 94% of them detected once, and less than 6% sits in the top ten. This sequence originates from a female donor with multiple sclerosis, enrolled in a pregnancy study. The sequencing here drew on CD8+ T cells from peripheral blood mononuclear cells, taken before pregnancy.

The CDR3 sequence: CASNNYGIGVSNTEAFF. CDR3 sequence (DNA): TGTGCCAGCAACAATTACGGTATAGGAGTGTCGAACACTGAAGCTTTCTTT. The rearrangement joins TRBV11-2 to TRBJ1-1; no clear D. The CDR3 has 17 amino acids. CDR1 SGHAT and CDR2 FQNNGV come from the germline V gene. Trimming pared 7 bases from V and 1 base from J, leaving 22 bases between. The variable domain in full, with the rest retrieved from reference TRBV11-2 and TRBJ1-1, is EAGVAQSPRYKIIEKRQSVAFWCNPISGHATLYWYQQILGQGPKLLIQFQNNGVVDDSQLPKDRFSAERLKGVDSTLKIQPAKLEDSAVYLCASNNYGIGVSNTEAFFGQGTRLTVV.